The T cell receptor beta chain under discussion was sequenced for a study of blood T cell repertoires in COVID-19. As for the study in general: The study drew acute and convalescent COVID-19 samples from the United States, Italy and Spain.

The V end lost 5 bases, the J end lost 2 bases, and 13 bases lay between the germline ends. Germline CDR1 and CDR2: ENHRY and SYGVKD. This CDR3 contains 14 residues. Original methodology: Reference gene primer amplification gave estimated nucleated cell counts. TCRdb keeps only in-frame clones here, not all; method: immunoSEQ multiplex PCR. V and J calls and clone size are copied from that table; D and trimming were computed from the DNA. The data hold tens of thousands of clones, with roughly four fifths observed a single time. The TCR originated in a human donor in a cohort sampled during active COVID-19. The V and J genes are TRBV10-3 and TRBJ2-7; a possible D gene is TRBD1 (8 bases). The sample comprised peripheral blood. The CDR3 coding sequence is TGTGCCATCAGTCTTACAGGGGGGGCCTACGAGCAGTACTTC. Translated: CAISLTGGAYEQYF.